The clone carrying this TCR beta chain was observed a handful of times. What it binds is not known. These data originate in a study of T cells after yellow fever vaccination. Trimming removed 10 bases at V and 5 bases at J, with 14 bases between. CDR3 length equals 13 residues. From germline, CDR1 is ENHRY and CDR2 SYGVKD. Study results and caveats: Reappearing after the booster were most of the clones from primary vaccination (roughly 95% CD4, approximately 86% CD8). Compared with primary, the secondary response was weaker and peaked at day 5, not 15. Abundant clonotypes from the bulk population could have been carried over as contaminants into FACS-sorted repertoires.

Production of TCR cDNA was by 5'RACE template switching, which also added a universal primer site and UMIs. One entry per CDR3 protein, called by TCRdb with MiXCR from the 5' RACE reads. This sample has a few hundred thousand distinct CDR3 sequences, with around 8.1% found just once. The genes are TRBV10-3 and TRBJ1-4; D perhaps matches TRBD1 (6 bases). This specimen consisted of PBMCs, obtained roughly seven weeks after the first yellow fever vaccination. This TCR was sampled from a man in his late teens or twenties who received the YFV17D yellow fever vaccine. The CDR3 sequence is CATSRGQNEKLFF. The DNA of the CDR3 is TGTGCCACTTCCAGGGGACAAAATGAAAAACTGTTTTTT.